The next 22 T cell receptor beta chains were all read from a single sample in a study of blood T cell repertoires in COVID-19. Method: immunoSEQ multiplex PCR; TCRdb's copy keeps in-frame clones and lacks some. The sample lists over 55,000 clones; around four fifths were seen once. The sample taken for sequencing was peripheral blood. These receptor sequences come from a human donor in a cohort sampled during active COVID-19.

The chain has TRBV5-1 and TRBJ2-7, with a possible D match to TRBD1 (6 bases). The CDR3 loop spans 14 amino acids. The V and J ends lost 0 bases and 2 bases respectively, with 9 bases between them. Per germline, CDR1 SGHRS and CDR2 YFSETQ. This CDR3 reads CASSLDGQPYEQYF. The CDR3 DNA reads as TGCGCCAGCAGCTTGGATGGACAGCCCTACGAGCAGTACTTC.

The V call is TRBV11-3, the J call TRBJ2-2; tentatively, D is TRBD1 (5 bases). CDR3 length: 14 amino acids. Germline CDR1 and CDR2: SGHNT and YENEEA. The V end lost 1 base, the J end lost 2 bases, and 5 bases lay between the germline ends. As DNA, the CDR3 is TGTGCCAGCAGCTTAGGGACAAACACCGGGGAGCTGTTTTTT. This sequence encodes CASSLGTNTGELFF.

This sequence joins TRBV5-1 and TRBJ2-7; TRBD1 matches 9 bases. V gave up 4 bases and J gave up 5 bases; unmatched junction bases: 13. Germline V gene lookup returns CDR1 SGHRS and CDR2 YFSETQ. This CDR3 contains 16 residues. This CDR3 is CASSKTGGTWIDEQYF. In DNA, the CDR3 is TGCGCCAGCAGCAAGACAGGGGGAACATGGATTGACGAGCAGTACTTC.

This clone was observed a handful of times. This chain connects TRBV5-8 to TRBJ1-5, with 8 bases fitting TRBD1. The germline gives CDR1 SGHTS, CDR2 YDEGEE. The CDR3 spans 13 residues. After removal of 6 bases from V and 7 bases from J, the junction contained 6 bases not matched to a gene. As DNA, the CDR3 is TGTGCCAGCACCGGGGACAGGAGACAGCCCCAGCATTTT. Translation: CASTGDRRQPQHF. Drawing the rest from reference TRBV5-8 and TRBJ1-5, the complete variable domain is EAGVTQSPTHLIKTRGQQATLRCSPISGHTSVYWYQQALGLGLQFLLWYDEGEERNRGNFPPRFSGRQFPNYSSELNVNALELEDSALYLCASTGDRRQPQHFGDGTRLSIL.

V usage is TRBV21-1 and J usage is TRBJ1-2; the D call of TRBD1 is as the table states it, not checked on the DNA. TRBV21-1 is tagged as a pseudogene. The CDR3 covers 15 residues. CDR3 bases: TGTGCCAGCAGCACAACCGGGACAGGGATTGATGGCTACACCTTC. The encoded protein is CASSTTGTGIDGYTF.

In regard to this clone: A read error may account for a junction end that differs from germline. The chain employs TRBV27 and TRBJ2-3; a possible D gene is TRBD1 (5 bases). The germline gives CDR1 MNHEY, CDR2 SMNVEV (reference sequence). This CDR3 spans 16 amino acids. CDR3 nucleotide sequence: TGTGCCAGTAGTTTATGGGGCTACTCTAGCACAGATACGCAGTATTTT. This gives the protein CASSLWGYSSTDTQYF.

This clone has a handful of counts. The CDR3 DNA reads TGTGCCAGCAGCCACATTGCGGGACAGGGGTTCCACGAGCAGTACTTC. Translated, it gives CASSHIAGQGFHEQYF. The chain couples TRBV7-8 to TRBJ2-7; 10 bases align to TRBD1. The CDR3 extends over 16 amino acids. Trimming removed 5 bases from V and 5 bases from J; junction bases left unmatched: 12. Germline-derived CDR1 and CDR2 are SGHVS and FQNEAQ.

The J gene is TRBJ2-3, the V gene TRBV7-3; 8 positions match TRBD2. This CDR3 has 15 residues. Germline CDR1 SGHTA, CDR2 FQGTGA. V gave up 2 bases and J gave up 0 bases; unmatched junction bases: 1. DNA of the CDR3: TGTGCCAGCAGCTTACAGCGGGGGAGCACAGATACGCAGTATTTT. Its protein is CASSLQRGSTDTQYF.

The CDR3, as DNA: TGTGCCAGCAGCTCTATAGCGGGGGGAAGCTGGGAGACCCAGTACTTC. This encodes CASSSIAGGSWETQYF. This chain uses TRBV13 with TRBJ2-5; 10 bases align to TRBD2. V trimming: 4 bases; J trimming: 5 bases; junction bases outside the gene matches: 10. This CDR3 contains 16 residues. Germline CDR1 is PRHDT and CDR2 is FYEKMQ (reference sequence).

The chain is built from TRBV12-3 or TRBV12-4 and TRBJ2-7; 9 bases match TRBD1. The ends lost 7 bases at V and 4 bases at J; junction bases unmatched: 5. The CDR3 runs 13 residues. The CDR3 loop is CASTGQGIYEQYF. CDR3 nucleotide sequence: TGTGCCAGCACTGGACAGGGGATTTACGAGCAGTACTTC.

The chain links TRBV7-8 to TRBJ2-5; the match to TRBD2 covers 10 bases. The CDR3 runs 20 residues. V was pared by 1 base and J by 2 bases, with 16 bases of the junction left unmatched. Germline V gives CDR1 SGHVS, CDR2 FQNEAQ. In DNA, the CDR3 is TGTGCCAGCAGCTTAGAGTTTGTCGGGGGGAAACTAGCGGGGCAAGAGACCCAGTACTTC. The encoded protein is CASSLEFVGGKLAGQETQYF. The variable domain in full, with the rest retrieved from reference TRBV7-8 and TRBJ2-5, is GAGVSQSPRYKVAKRGQDVALRCDPISGHVSLFWYQQALGQGPEFLTYFQNEAQLDKSGLPSDRFFAERPEGSVSTLKIQRTQQEDSAVYLCASSLEFVGGKLAGQETQYFGPGTRLLVL.

This chain connects TRBV5-1 to TRBJ2-7; 9 nucleotides match TRBD1. Unmatched junction bases numbered 8, after V lost 4 bases and J lost 0 bases. Germline V gives CDR1 SGHRS, CDR2 YFSETQ. This CDR3 is 16 amino acids long. CDR3 DNA: TGCGCCAGCAGCACGGGTGGGACAGGGAACTCCTACGAGCAGTACTTC. This gives the protein CASSTGGTGNSYEQYF.

This chain uses TRBV6-5 with TRBJ2-2; D is undetermined. Trimming left V 4 bases short and J 7 bases short, with 10 bases between. This CDR3 contains 13 residues. CDR1 and CDR2 from the germline V gene are MNHEY and SVGAGI. This chain's CDR3 is CASSLLSGGELFF. The CDR3 DNA follows: TGTGCCAGCAGTTTACTATCCGGCGGGGAGCTGTTTTTT.

This chain uses TRBV10-3 with TRBJ2-1; possible D gene TRBD1, 5 bases. The length of the CDR3 is 16 residues. With 3 bases removed from V and 0 bases from J, the gap between germline ends came to 12 bases. Germline loops: CDR1 ENHRY, CDR2 SYGVKD. CDR3 protein: CAISDWGKSSYNEQFF. The CDR3 region has the DNA TGTGCCATCAGTGATTGGGGCAAAAGCTCCTACAATGAGCAGTTCTTC.

The V call is TRBV28, the J call TRBJ2-6; 9 bases fit TRBD1. The length of the CDR3 is 15 residues. The V segment lost 6 bases and the J segment 2 bases; nucleotides outside the gene matches: 2. CDR1 MDHEN and CDR2 SYDVKM come from the germline V gene. The CDR3 region is CASRQGATGANVLTF. CDR3 coding DNA: TGTGCCAGCAGACAGGGGGCAACTGGGGCCAACGTCCTGACTTTC.

This chain uses TRBV7-2 with TRBJ2-7, with 7 bases lining up with TRBD1. In germline, CDR1 is SGHTA, CDR2 FQGNSA. The length of the CDR3 is 13 residues. The V gene end was trimmed by 5 bases and the J gene end by 3 bases; junction bases not matched to a gene: 4. The chain's CDR3 is CASSPRQGYEQYF. In DNA, the CDR3 is TGTGCCAGCAGCCCTCGACAGGGCTACGAGCAGTACTTC.

V usage is TRBV19 and J usage is TRBJ2-7, with 8 bases aligning to TRBD1. Unmatched junction bases numbered 4, after V lost 5 bases and J lost 4 bases. The CDR3 has 13 residues. Germline V gene data show CDR1 as LNHDA and CDR2 as SQIVND (reference sequence). The CDR3 nucleotides are TGTGCCAGTAGTCCGCAGGGGGCGTACGAGCAGTACTTC. Translating it yields CASSPQGAYEQYF.

This chain's CDR3 is CASSTAGATYNEQFF. The CDR3 nucleotides read TGTGCCAGCAGCACTGCGGGGGCCACCTACAATGAGCAGTTCTTC. J is TRBJ2-1 and V is TRBV21-1; TRBD2, the table's D call, was not compared with the DNA. TRBV21-1 is a pseudogene locus. CDR3 length equals 15 residues.

The sample holds a few counts of this clone. J is TRBJ1-5 and V is TRBV30; TRBD1 agrees at 7 bases. Per germline, CDR1 GTSNPN and CDR2 SVGIG (reference sequence). V lost 3 bases to trimming and J lost 3 bases; unmatched junction nucleotides: 8. The CDR3 extends over 15 amino acids. The CDR3 sequence is CAWRIPGQPNQPQHF. CDR3 coding DNA: TGTGCCTGGAGGATACCGGGACAGCCCAATCAGCCCCAGCATTTT.

About this clone: A read error may account for a junction end that differs from germline. The V call is TRBV6-5, the J call TRBJ2-7, with 10 bases aligning to TRBD2. The length of the CDR3 is 13 residues. Germline V gene data show CDR1 as MNHEY and CDR2 as SVGAGI. Written as DNA, the CDR3 is TGTGCCAGCAGTTTCACCTCCGGGACTAGCGACGCTTTC. Protein: CASSFTSGTSDAF.

The chain carries TRBV3-1 (or the pseudogene TRBV3-2) and TRBJ2-2; 7 bases align to TRBD2. Germline loops: CDR1 LGHDT, CDR2 YNNKEL (reference sequence). The trim removed 3 bases at V and 5 bases at J, leaving 3 bases unmatched. CDR3 length: 14 amino acids. The CDR3 here is CASSQGGMTGELFF. DNA of the CDR3: TGTGCCAGCAGCCAGGGGGGGATGACCGGGGAGCTGTTTTTT.

The CDR3 protein is CATSRDHAEETQYF. CDR3 sequence (DNA): TGTGCCACCAGCAGAGATCATGCGGAAGAGACCCAGTACTTC. The genes are TRBV15 and TRBJ2-5; D is unclear. The CDR3 contains 14 residues. Germline-derived CDR1 and CDR2 are LNHNV and YYDKDF (reference sequence). V was cut by 0 bases and J by 3 bases, with 8 bases left in between. The full variable domain, with the rest looked up from reference TRBV15 and TRBJ2-5, is DAMVIQNPRYQVTQFGKPVTLSCSQTLNHNVMYWYQQKSSQAPKLLFHYYDKDFNNEADTPDNFQSRRPNTSFCFLDIRSPGLGDTAMYLCATSRDHAEETQYFGPGTRLLVL.